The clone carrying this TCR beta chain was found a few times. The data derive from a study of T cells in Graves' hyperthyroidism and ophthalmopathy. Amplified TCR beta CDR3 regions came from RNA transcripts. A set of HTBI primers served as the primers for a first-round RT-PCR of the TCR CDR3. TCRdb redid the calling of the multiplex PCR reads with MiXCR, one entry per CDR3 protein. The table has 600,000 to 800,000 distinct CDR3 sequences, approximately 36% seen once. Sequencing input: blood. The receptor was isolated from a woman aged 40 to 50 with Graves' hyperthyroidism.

DNA of the CDR3: TGTGCCACCAGGCAGCTACCGAACACTGAAGCTTTCTTT. This gives the protein CATRQLPNTEAFF. This rearrangement joins TRBV24-1 to TRBJ1-1, with unresolved D. Per germline, CDR1 KGHDR and CDR2 SFDVKD. This CDR3 comprises 13 residues. V gave up 7 bases and J gave up 1 base, with 9 bases separating them.